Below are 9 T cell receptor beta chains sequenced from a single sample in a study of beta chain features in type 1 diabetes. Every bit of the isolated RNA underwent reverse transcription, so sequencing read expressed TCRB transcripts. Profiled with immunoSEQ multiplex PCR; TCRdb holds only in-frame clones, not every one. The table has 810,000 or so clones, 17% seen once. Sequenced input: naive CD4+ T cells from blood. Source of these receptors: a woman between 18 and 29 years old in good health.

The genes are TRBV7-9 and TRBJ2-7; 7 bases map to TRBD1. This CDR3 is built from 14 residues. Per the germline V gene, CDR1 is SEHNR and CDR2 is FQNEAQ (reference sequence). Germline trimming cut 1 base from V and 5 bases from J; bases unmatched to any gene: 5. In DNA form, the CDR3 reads TGTGCCAGCAGCTTAGAAGGGGGCCCCCACGAGCAGTACTTC. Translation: CASSLEGGPHEQYF.

This chain's CDR3 is CASGTAGVGAKNIQYF. CDR3 coding DNA: TGTGCCAGCGGGACTGCGGGAGTGGGGGCCAAAAACATTCAGTACTTC. V and J are TRBV6-6 and TRBJ2-4; TRBD2 matches at 7 bases. CDR3 length: 16 residues. V lost 8 bases to trimming and J lost 1 base; unmatched junction nucleotides: 11. Germline values: CDR1 MNHNY, CDR2 SVGAGI (reference sequence).

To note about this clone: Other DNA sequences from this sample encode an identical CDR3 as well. CDR3 nucleotide sequence: TGTGCCAGCAGTTACGGGGGGAGGCAAGAGACCCAGTACTTC. Its translation is CASSYGGRQETQYF. The chain links TRBV6-6 to TRBJ2-5; the D gene is possibly TRBD2 (6 bases). Looked up from germline, CDR1 is MNHNY and CDR2 is SVGAGI (reference sequence). The CDR3 spans 14 residues. V gave up 2 bases and J gave up 2 bases, with 9 bases separating them.

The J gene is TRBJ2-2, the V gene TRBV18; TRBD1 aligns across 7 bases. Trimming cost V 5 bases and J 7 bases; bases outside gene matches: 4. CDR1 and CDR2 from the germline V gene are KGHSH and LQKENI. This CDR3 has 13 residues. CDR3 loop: CASSRQGDGELFF. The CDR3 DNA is TGTGCCAGCTCAAGACAGGGAGACGGGGAGCTGTTTTTT.

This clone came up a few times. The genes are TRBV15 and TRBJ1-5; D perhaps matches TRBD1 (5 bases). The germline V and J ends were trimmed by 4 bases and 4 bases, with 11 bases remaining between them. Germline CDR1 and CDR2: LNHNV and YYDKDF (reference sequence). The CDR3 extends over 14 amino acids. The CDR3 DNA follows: TGTGCCACCAGCACACGACAGACTAATCAGCCCCAGCATTTT. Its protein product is CATSTRQTNQPQHF.

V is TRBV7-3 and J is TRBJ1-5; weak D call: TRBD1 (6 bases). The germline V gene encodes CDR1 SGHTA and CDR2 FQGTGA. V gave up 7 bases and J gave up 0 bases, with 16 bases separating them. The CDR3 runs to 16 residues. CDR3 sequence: CASIRRGTHSNQPQHF. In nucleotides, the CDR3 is TGTGCCAGCATCAGGAGGGGGACCCATAGCAATCAGCCCCAGCATTTT.

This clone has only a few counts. The CDR3 bases are TGTGCCAGCAGCTTAGTAGGTGGGCTCTACACCGGGGAGCTGTTTTTT. Translation gives CASSLVGGLYTGELFF. This chain uses TRBV7-2 with TRBJ2-2; D is undetermined. V was pared by 1 base and J by 3 bases, with 12 bases between. CDR3 length: 16 residues. The germline gives CDR1 SGHTA, CDR2 FQGNSA.

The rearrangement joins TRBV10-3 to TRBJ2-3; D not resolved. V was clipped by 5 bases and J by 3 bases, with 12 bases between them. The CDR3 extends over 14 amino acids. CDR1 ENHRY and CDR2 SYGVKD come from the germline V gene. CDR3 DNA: TGTGCCATCAGTCGTGAGGCCGGGACAGATACGCAGTATTTT. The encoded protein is CAISREAGTDTQYF.

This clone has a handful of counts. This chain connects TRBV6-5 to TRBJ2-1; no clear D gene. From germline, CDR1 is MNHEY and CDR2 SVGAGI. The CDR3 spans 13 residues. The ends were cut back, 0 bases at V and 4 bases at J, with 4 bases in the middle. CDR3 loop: CASSYSHYNEQFF. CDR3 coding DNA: TGTGCCAGCAGTTACTCACATTACAATGAGCAGTTCTTC.